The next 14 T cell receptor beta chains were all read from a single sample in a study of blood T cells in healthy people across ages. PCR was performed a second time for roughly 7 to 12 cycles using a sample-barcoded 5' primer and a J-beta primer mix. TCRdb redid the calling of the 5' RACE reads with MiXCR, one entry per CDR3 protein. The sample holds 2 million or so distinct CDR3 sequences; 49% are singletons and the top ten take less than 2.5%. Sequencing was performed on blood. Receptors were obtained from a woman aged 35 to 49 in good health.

The CDR3 protein is CASSHRGADNEQYF. In DNA form, the CDR3 reads TGTGCCAGCAGCCACCGGGGGGCAGACAATGAGCAGTACTTC. The rearrangement links TRBV4-2 to TRBJ2-5; weak D call: TRBD2 (7 bases). The CDR3 runs 14 residues. V was pared by 3 bases and J by 11 bases, with 19 bases between. The V gene's germline CDR1 is LGHNA and CDR2 YNFKEQ.

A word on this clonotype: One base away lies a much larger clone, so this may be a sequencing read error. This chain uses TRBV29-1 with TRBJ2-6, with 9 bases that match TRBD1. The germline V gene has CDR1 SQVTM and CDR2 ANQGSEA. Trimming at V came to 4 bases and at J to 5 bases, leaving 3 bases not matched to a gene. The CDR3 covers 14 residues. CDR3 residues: CSVGDRDWANVLTF. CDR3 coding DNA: TGCAGCGTTGGGGACAGGGATTGGGCCAACGTCCTGACTTTC.

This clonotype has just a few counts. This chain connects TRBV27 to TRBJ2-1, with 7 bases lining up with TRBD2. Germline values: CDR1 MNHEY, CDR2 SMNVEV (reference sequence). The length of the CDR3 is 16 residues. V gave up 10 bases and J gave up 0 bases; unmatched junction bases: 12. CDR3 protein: CATHERGGSSYNEQFF. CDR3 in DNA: TGTGCCACCCATGAGAGGGGAGGGAGCTCCTACAATGAGCAGTTCTTC.

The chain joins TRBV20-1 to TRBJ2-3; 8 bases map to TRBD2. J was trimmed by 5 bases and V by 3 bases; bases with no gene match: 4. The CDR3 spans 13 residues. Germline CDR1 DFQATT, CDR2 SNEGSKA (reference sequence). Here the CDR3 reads CSASGGGEDTQYF. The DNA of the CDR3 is TGCAGTGCTAGCGGGGGGGGCGAAGATACGCAGTATTTT.

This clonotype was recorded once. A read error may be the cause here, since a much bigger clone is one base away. The DNA of the CDR3 is TGCGTCAGCAGTGAAAATGGGAACTATGGCTACACCTTC. It encodes CVSSENGNYGYTF. This chain links TRBV10-1 with TRBJ1-2; D ambiguous. The CDR3 covers 13 residues. Germline V gene data show CDR1 as WNHNN and CDR2 as SYGVQD (reference sequence).

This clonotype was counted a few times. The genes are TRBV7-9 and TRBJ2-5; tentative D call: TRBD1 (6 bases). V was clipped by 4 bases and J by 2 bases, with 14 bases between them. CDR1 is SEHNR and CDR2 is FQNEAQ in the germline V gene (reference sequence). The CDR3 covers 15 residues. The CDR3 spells CASSSVGQIQETQYF. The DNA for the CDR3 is TGTGCCAGCAGCTCCGTCGGACAGATTCAAGAGACCCAGTACTTC.

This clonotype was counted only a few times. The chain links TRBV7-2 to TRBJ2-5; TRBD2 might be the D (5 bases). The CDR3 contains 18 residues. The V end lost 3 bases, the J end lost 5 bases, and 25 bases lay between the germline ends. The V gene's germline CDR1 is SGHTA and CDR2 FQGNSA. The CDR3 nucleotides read TGTGCCAGCAGCTTTCTACCTCGACTACCGGGGTTCCAGGAGACCCAGTACTTC. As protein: CASSFLPRLPGFQETQYF.

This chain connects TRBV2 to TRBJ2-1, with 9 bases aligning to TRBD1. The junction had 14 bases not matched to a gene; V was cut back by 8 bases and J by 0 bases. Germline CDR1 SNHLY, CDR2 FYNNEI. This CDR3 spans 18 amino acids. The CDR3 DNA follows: TGTGCCAGCTGTGTGGGGGGGACAGGGATTCCCTCCTACAATGAGCAGTTCTTC. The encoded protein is CASCVGGTGIPSYNEQFF. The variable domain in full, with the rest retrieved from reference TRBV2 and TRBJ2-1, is EPEVTQTPSHQVTQMGQEVILRCVPISNHLYFYWYRQILGQKVEFLVSFYNNEISEKSEIFDDQFSVERPDGSNFTLKIRSTKLEDSAMYFCASCVGGTGIPSYNEQFFGPGTRLTVL.

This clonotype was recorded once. The CDR3 nucleotides are TGTGCCAGCAGTGAATCTCCCGGCAGCTATGGCTACACCTTC. Protein product: CASSESPGSYGYTF. The rearrangement joins TRBV25-1 to TRBJ1-2; D uncertain. Trimming took off 1 base at V and 4 bases at J, with 10 bases between the two ends. There are 14 residues in the CDR3. CDR1 and CDR2 (germline): MGHDK, SYGVNS.

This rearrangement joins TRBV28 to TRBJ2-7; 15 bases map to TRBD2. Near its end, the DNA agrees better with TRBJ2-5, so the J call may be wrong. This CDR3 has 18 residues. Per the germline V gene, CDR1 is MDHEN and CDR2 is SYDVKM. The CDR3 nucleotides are TGTGCCAGCAGTCCCCCAGGACTAGCGGGGGGGCGCTGGGAGACCCAGTACTTC. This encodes CASSPPGLAGGRWETQYF.

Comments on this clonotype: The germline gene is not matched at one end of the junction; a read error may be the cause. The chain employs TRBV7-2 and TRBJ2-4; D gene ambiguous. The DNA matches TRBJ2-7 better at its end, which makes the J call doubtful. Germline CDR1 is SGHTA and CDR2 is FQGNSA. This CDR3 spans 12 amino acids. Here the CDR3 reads CASSLNSCEQYF. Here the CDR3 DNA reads TGTGCCAGCAGCTTGAACTCCTGCGAGCAGTACTTC.

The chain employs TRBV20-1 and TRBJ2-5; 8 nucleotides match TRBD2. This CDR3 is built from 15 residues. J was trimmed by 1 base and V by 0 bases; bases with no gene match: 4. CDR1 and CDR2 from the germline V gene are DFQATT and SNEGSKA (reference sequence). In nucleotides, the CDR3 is TGCAGTGCTAGAGACTACCTAGCGGGCCAAGAGACCCAGTACTTC. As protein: CSARDYLAGQETQYF.

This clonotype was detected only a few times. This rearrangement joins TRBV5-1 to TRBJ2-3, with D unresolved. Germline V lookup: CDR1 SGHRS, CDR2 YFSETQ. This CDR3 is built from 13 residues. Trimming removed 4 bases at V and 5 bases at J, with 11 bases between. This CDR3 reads CASSGNTRDTQYF. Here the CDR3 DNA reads TGCGCCAGCAGCGGGAATACAAGAGATACGCAGTATTTT. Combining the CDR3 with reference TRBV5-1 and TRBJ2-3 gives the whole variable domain KAGVTQTPRYLIKTRGQQVTLSCSPISGHRSVSWYQQTPGQGLQFLFEYFSETQRNKGNFPGRFSGRQFSNSRSEMNVSTLELGDSALYLCASSGNTRDTQYFGPGTRLTVL.

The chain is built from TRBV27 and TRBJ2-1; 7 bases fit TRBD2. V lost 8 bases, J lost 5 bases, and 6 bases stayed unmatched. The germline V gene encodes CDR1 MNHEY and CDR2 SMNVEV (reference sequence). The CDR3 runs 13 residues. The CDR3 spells CASGGLGNNEQFF. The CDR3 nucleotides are TGTGCCAGCGGAGGACTAGGGAACAATGAGCAGTTCTTC.